This T cell receptor beta chain was recorded in a study of regulatory T cells in long-lasting Graves disease. Through Arm-PCR of CDR3 regions and iRepertoire HTBI primers, TCR beta libraries were built. Each CDR3 protein is one row after TCRdb ran MiXCR on the multiplex PCR reads. The profile shows about 440,000 distinct CDR3 sequences, roughly 15% of them singletons. Indicated time point: newly diagnosed GD, antithyroid drugs for less than 3 months. The TCR library was made from RNA that had been extracted from PBMCs in TRIzol. From germline, CDR1 is SGHRS and CDR2 YFSETQ. V lost 4 bases and J 7 bases, leaving 21 bases between the germline ends. This CDR3 has 15 residues. Turning to this clonotype: Its antigen is undetermined. Possible read error: a much larger clone is one base away.

Whole-study findings and limits: Repertoires from persistent disease leaned toward TRBV28, TRBJ1-2 and TRBJ2-5.

This sample was also put to use in a study of T cells in Graves' hyperthyroidism and ophthalmopathy. That work contributes: Patients aged 18 to 65 had newly diagnosed hyperthyroidism lasting under 2 months. HTBI primers were the set used in a first-round RT-PCR of the TCR CDR3.

Source: peripheral blood mononuclear cells (PBMCs), taken at new diagnosis, from a patient treated with antithyroid drugs. This sequence was found in a woman younger than 35 with Graves disease. The V gene is TRBV5-1, the J gene TRBJ2-7; D ambiguous. The CDR3, as DNA: TGCGCCAGCAGCGAGGACGGCGGCTCCTACAATGAGCAGTACTTC. Amino acid sequence: CASSEDGGSYNEQYF.